Each of the 19 T cell receptor beta chains below was sequenced from the same sample in a study of radiotherapy plus CTLA-4 blockade in lung cancer. Here immunoSEQ multiplex PCR was the method, and the copy in TCRdb shows in-frame clones only, minus some. The table lists 34,000 or so clones, around 75% of them singletons. Source: peripheral blood, taken from a patient treated with radiotherapy plus ipilimumab. These receptors were collected from a human donor with non-small cell lung cancer that progressed on radiotherapy plus ipilimumab.

Comment on this clone: Compared with germline, one end of the junction differs, possibly owing to a read error. The chain carries TRBV6-5 and TRBJ1-2; D is unresolved. Per the germline V gene, CDR1 is MNHEY and CDR2 is SVGAGI. This CDR3 has 14 residues. DNA of the CDR3: TGTGCCAGCAGTTTAGAGGAATTTAACTATGGCTGCACCTTC. It specifies CASSLEEFNYGCTF.

The V and J genes are TRBV27 and TRBJ2-1, with a tentative D call TRBD2 (6 bases). Germline V gene sequence: CDR1 MNHEY, CDR2 SMNVEV (reference sequence). Trimming removed 6 bases at V and 8 bases at J, with 11 bases between. The CDR3 sequence is 12 residues long. CDR3 sequence: CASRTSGDEQFF. The DNA of the CDR3 is TGTGCCAGCAGAACTTCGGGGGATGAGCAGTTCTTC.

The chain carries TRBV27 and TRBJ2-4, with a possible D match to TRBD1 (5 bases). CDR1 is MNHEY, CDR2 SMNVEV, per germline (reference sequence). V lost 2 bases to trimming and J lost 3 bases, with 8 bases between them. This CDR3 has 14 amino acids. The CDR3 is CASSLGTGKNIQYF. CDR3 nucleotides: TGTGCCAGCAGTTTAGGCACAGGCAAAAACATTCAGTACTTC.

CDR3 coding DNA: TGTGCCAGCAGTTTATTAGGGAGCACAGATACGCAGTATTTT. Protein product: CASSLLGSTDTQYF. The chain joins TRBV27 to TRBJ2-3, with unresolved D. CDR1 is MNHEY and CDR2 is SMNVEV in the germline V gene (reference sequence). The CDR3 contains 14 residues. Between the trimmed V and J ends, which lost 1 base and 0 bases, there was a span of 5 bases.

The chain is built from TRBV11-3 and TRBJ2-7, with 7 bases fitting TRBD2. Per the germline V gene, CDR1 is SGHNT and CDR2 is YENEEA. The CDR3 has 14 amino acids. J lost 4 bases, V lost 1 base, and 4 bases had no gene match. This chain's CDR3 is CASSLAGEGYEQYF. The CDR3 coding sequence is TGTGCCAGCAGCTTAGCTGGGGAGGGGTACGAGCAGTACTTC.

The sample holds a few counts of this clone. The gene calls are TRBV27 and TRBJ1-1, with D tentatively TRBD1 (6 bases). Germline V CDR1 and CDR2: MNHEY, SMNVEV (reference sequence). This CDR3 contains 13 residues. Trimming pared 4 bases from V and 8 bases from J, leaving 14 bases between. CDR3 bases: TGTGCCAGCAGTTCTATACAGGGCCGAGAAGCTTTCTTT. Protein product: CASSSIQGREAFF.

The chain links TRBV11-2 to TRBJ2-5; D not certain. V lost 0 bases and J lost 3, with 11 bases in between. This CDR3 contains 15 residues. Germline assignment: CDR1 SGHAT and CDR2 FQNNGV. CDR3 DNA sequence: TGTGCCAGCAGCTTAGAATTTGGGCCAGAAGAGACCCAGTACTTC. This encodes CASSLEFGPEETQYF.

The J gene is TRBJ1-4, the V gene TRBV4-1; D unresolved. V was pared by 1 base and J by 3 bases, with 9 bases between. CDR1 is MGHRA, CDR2 YSYEKL, per germline. The CDR3 sequence is 15 residues long. The DNA of the CDR3 is TGCGCCAGCAGCCAAGGACGCGCGGCTAATGAAAAACTGTTTTTT. Its translation: CASSQGRAANEKLFF.

The chain recombines TRBV9 with TRBJ2-6; perhaps TRBD1 as D (5 bases). The germline V and J ends were trimmed by 6 bases and 0 bases, with 19 bases remaining between them. This CDR3 has 18 amino acids. Germline V gene lookup returns CDR1 SGDLS and CDR2 YYNGEE. CDR3 nucleotide sequence: TGTGCCAGCACCCCCAGGGCAGGTGCTCCCTCTGGGGCCAACGTCCTGACTTTC. Encoded protein: CASTPRAGAPSGANVLTF.

The chain employs TRBV28 and TRBJ2-5; D is perhaps TRBD1 or TRBD2 (5 bases each). Germline V CDR1 and CDR2: MDHEN, SYDVKM. Trimming took off 5 bases at V and 3 bases at J, with 19 bases between the two ends. The CDR3 extends over 16 amino acids. The CDR3 DNA reads as TGTGCCAGCAGTCCCTGGGGCTACGGGACCAAAGAGACCCAGTACTTC. Encoded protein: CASSPWGYGTKETQYF.

This sequence joins TRBV27 and TRBJ2-2; D is unclear. Germline assignment: CDR1 MNHEY and CDR2 SMNVEV (reference sequence). The germline V and J ends were trimmed by 2 bases and 4 bases, with 5 bases remaining between them. The CDR3 has 13 amino acids. The CDR3 reads CASSLRLTGELFF. The CDR3 DNA follows: TGTGCCAGCAGTTTAAGGCTCACCGGGGAGCTGTTTTTT.

The rearrangement uses TRBV6-1 and TRBJ2-7; TRBD1 matches 10 bases. J lost 7 bases, V lost 9 bases, and 6 bases had no gene match. The CDR3 runs to 12 residues. CDR1 is MNHNS, CDR2 SASEGT, per germline. For the CDR3, the DNA is TGTGCCAGACTCGGGACAGGGGAAGAGCAGTACTTC. It translates to CARLGTGEEQYF.

This clone was seen more than once but under ten times. This chain joins TRBV7-9 and TRBJ2-1, with a possible D match to TRBD2 (6 bases). The ends were cut back, 6 bases at V and 3 bases at J, with 12 bases in the middle. From germline, CDR1 is SEHNR and CDR2 FQNEAQ (reference sequence). This CDR3 spans 14 amino acids. The CDR3 is CASSSGGLYNEQFF. The CDR3 DNA reads TGTGCCAGCAGTAGCGGAGGACTCTACAATGAGCAGTTCTTC. The entire variable domain, with the rest obtained from reference TRBV7-9 and TRBJ2-1, is as follows: DTGVSQNPRHKITKRGQNVTFRCDPISEHNRLYWYRQTLGQGPEFLTYFQNEAQLEKSRLLSDRFSAERPKGSFSTLEIQRTEQGDSAMYLCASSSGGLYNEQFFGPGTRLTVL.

This clone was observed a single time. This chain links TRBV28 with TRBJ2-3, with D possibly matching TRBD1 (5 bases). This CDR3 is built from 14 residues. Germline CDR1 reads MDHEN; CDR2 reads SYDVKM. The germline V and J ends were trimmed by 3 bases and 0 bases, with 7 bases remaining between them. CDR3 nucleotide sequence: TGTGCCAGCAGTTTTAGGGGAAGCACAGATACGCAGTATTTT. Protein product: CASSFRGSTDTQYF. The full variable domain, rest sourced from reference TRBV28 and TRBJ2-3, is DVKVTQSSRYLVKRTGEKVFLECVQDMDHENMFWYRQDPGLGLRLIYFSYDVKMKEKGDIPEGYSVSREKKERFSLILESASTNQTSMYLCASSFRGSTDTQYFGPGTRLTVL.

The chain has TRBV18 and TRBJ2-5; D ambiguous. Germline V gene sequence: CDR1 KGHSH, CDR2 LQKENI. The CDR3 has 14 amino acids. The V gene lost 3 bases and the J gene lost 2 bases, with 10 bases spanning the gap. The CDR3 DNA follows: TGTGCCAGCTCACCTGGGCAAGGGCAAGAGACCCAGTACTTC. Protein product: CASSPGQGQETQYF.

The V call is TRBV6-5, the J call TRBJ2-7; TRBD1 is a possible D gene (6 bases). The CDR3 covers 13 residues. Between the trimmed V and J ends, which lost 8 bases and 4 bases, there was a span of 15 bases. Germline V gene sequence: CDR1 MNHEY, CDR2 SVGAGI. This CDR3 reads CASGQGSNYEQYF. The CDR3 bases are TGTGCCAGCGGGCAGGGGTCAAATTACGAGCAGTACTTC.

This clone has a handful of counts. This chain connects TRBV4-1 to TRBJ2-4; weak D call: TRBD1 (6 bases). CDR1 and CDR2 from the germline V gene are MGHRA and YSYEKL. The CDR3 has 15 amino acids. V was pared by 5 bases and J by 1 base, with 12 bases between. CDR3 in amino acids: CASSAGQFAKNIQYF. The DNA for the CDR3 is TGCGCCAGCAGCGCAGGACAGTTTGCCAAAAACATTCAGTACTTC.

V and J are TRBV18 and TRBJ1-4; TRBD1 is a possible D gene (5 bases). Trimming stripped 3 bases from V and 4 bases from J, with 12 bases between. Germline-derived CDR1 and CDR2 are KGHSH and LQKENI. This CDR3 spans 15 amino acids. Here the CDR3 reads CASSPRDGLNEKLFF. The CDR3 nucleotides are TGTGCCAGCTCACCCAGGGACGGCCTTAATGAAAAACTGTTTTTT.

The chain is built from TRBV14 and TRBJ2-7, with 7 bases lining up with TRBD1. This CDR3 is built from 15 residues. Looked up from germline, CDR1 is SGHDN and CDR2 is FVKESK. Unmatched junction bases numbered 7, after V lost 1 base and J lost 4 bases. CDR3 in amino acids: CASSQANRGVYEQYF. In DNA form, the CDR3 reads TGTGCCAGCAGCCAAGCTAACAGGGGTGTATACGAGCAGTACTTC.